This TCR beta chain was captured in a study of blood T cells in healthy people across ages. Study-wide results and caveats: The study lacked donor CMV status, which possibly confounded expanded clonotype changes. Roughly linearly, TCR beta diversity per million T cells fell as age increased.

The second PCR ran about 6 to 12 cycles with a sample-barcoded 5' primer and J-beta primers. The authors tagged each cDNA molecule using a template-switch adaptor with 12 random nucleotides. MiXCR, applied by TCRdb to the 5' RACE reads, yields one record per CDR3 protein. The sample holds around 1,000,000 distinct CDR3 sequences, more than 30% seen once. Comments on this clonotype: Its specificity is not known.

The study isolated at least 6.5 million PBMCs from each sample. This CDR3 is built from 14 residues. The V segment lost 3 bases and the J segment 7 bases; nucleotides outside the gene matches: 5. Germline V gene lookup returns CDR1 KGHSH and CDR2 LQKENI. Source material: blood. This TCR was sampled from a man aged 18 to 30 in good health. The J gene is TRBJ2-1, the V gene TRBV18; 8 bases match TRBD1. The CDR3 loop is CASSPGQEKNEQFF. CDR3 sequence (DNA): TGTGCCAGCTCACCGGGACAGGAGAAAAATGAGCAGTTCTTC.